The T cell receptor beta chain under discussion was sequenced for a study of shared clonotypes between healthy human individuals. General observations from the study: Apart from blood, nothing was sampled; tissue repertoires likely differ. Memory subsets generally showed lower estimated richness than naive subsets.

V shed 5 bases and J shed 4 bases, with 9 bases lying between them. The CDR3 runs to 13 residues. CDR1 is SGDLS, CDR2 YYNGEE, per germline. Deep-level running was used for the assay. The input for sorted-subset replicate PCRs was about 0.2 ug DNA, about 29,000 T cell genomes. Some clones are missing from TCRdb's copy, which holds only in-frame ones; the method was immunoSEQ multiplex PCR. The top ten clones hold roughly 1.7% of a sample with roughly 760,000 clones, under 80% of them seen once. This clone has ten or more counts. Its target is not known. The clonotype comes from a woman aged 25-40 years in good health. The chain links TRBV9 to TRBJ2-2, with D unclear. The sample was memory CD4+ T cells sorted from blood. The subset was: CD45RA-negative fraction. CDR3 residues: CASSRMGTGELFF. The DNA of the CDR3 is TGTGCCAGCAGTCGGATGGGCACCGGGGAGCTGTTTTTT.